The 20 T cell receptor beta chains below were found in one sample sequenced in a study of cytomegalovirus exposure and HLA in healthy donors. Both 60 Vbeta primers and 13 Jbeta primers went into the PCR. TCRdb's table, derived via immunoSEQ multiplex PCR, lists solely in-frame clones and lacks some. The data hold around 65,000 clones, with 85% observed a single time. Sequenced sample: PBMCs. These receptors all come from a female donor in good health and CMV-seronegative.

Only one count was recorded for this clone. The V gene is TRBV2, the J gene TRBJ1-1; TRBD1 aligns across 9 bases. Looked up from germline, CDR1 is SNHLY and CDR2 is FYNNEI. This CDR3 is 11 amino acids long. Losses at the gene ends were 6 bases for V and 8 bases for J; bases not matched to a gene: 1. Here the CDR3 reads CASRGTGEAFF. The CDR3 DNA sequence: TGTGCCAGCAGGGGGACAGGGGAAGCTTTCTTT.

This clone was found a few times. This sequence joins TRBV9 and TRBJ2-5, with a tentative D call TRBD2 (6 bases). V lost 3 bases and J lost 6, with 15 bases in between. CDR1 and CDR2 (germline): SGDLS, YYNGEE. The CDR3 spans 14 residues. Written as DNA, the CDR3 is TGTGCCAGCAGCGCGGATGCTGGAGGGAAGACCCAGTACTTC. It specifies CASSADAGGKTQYF.

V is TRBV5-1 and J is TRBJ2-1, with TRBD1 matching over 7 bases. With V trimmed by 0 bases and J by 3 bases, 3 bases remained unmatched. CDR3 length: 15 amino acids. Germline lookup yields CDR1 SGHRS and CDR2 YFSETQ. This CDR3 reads CASSLVSGGYNEQFF. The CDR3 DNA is TGCGCCAGCAGCTTGGTGTCAGGGGGCTACAATGAGCAGTTCTTC.

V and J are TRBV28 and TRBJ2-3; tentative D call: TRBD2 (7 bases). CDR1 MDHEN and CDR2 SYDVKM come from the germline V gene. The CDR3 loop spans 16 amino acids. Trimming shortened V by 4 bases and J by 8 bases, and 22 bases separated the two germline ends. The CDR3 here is CASSSWTRGSVGTQYF. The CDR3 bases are TGTGCCAGCAGTTCCTGGACTAGGGGGTCCGTGGGTACGCAGTATTTT.

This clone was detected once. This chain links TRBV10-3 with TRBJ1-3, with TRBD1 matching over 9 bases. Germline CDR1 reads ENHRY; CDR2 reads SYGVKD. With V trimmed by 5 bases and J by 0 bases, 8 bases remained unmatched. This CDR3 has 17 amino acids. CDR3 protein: CAISTAGQGRSGNTIYF. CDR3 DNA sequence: TGTGCCATCAGTACCGCCGGACAGGGGCGCTCTGGAAACACCATATATTTT.

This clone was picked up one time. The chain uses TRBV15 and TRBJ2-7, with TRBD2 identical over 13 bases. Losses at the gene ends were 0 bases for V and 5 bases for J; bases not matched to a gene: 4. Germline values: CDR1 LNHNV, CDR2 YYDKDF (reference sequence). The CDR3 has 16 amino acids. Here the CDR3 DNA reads TGTGCCACCAGCAGAGATTTACTAGCGGGAGGGGACGAGCAGTACTTC. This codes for CATSRDLLAGGDEQYF.

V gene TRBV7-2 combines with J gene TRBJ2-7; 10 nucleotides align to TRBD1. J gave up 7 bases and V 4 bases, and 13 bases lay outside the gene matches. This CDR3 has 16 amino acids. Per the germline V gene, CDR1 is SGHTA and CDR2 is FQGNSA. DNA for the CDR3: TGTGCCAGCAGCTACCGACGTGCAGGGACAGGGGTTGAGCAGTACTTC. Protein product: CASSYRRAGTGVEQYF.

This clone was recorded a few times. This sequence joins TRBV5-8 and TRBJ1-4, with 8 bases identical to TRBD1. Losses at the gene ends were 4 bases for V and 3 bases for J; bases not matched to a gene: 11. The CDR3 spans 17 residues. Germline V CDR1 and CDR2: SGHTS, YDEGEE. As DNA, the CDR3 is TGTGCCAGCAGCACGGGGACAGGAGGGACGGCTAATGAAAAACTGTTTTTT. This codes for CASSTGTGGTANEKLFF.

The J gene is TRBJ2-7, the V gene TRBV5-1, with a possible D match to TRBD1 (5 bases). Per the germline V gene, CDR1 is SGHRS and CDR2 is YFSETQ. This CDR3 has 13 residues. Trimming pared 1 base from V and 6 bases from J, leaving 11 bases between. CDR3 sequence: CASSLPPDSEQYF. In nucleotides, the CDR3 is TGCGCCAGCAGCTTGCCTCCCGACAGCGAGCAGTACTTC.

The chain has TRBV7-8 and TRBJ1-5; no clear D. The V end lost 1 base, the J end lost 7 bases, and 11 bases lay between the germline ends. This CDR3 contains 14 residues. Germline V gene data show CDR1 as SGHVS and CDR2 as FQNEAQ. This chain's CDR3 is CASSLEQNSQPQHF. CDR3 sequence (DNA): TGTGCCAGCAGCTTAGAACAGAACTCACAGCCCCAGCATTTT.

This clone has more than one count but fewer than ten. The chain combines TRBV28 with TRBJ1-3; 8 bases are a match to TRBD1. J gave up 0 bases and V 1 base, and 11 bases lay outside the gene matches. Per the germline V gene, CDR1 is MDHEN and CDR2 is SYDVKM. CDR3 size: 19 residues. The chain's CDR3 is CASSLLTGGSSNSGNTIYF. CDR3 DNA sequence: TGTGCCAGCAGTTTATTAACAGGGGGTTCCTCCAACTCTGGAAACACCATATATTTT.

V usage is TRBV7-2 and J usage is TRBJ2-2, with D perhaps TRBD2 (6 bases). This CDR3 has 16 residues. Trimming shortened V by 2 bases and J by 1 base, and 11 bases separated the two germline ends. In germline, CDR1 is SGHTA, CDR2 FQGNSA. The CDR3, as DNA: TGTGCCAGCAGCTTATCGGCCGGGAGGAACACCGGGGAGCTGTTTTTT. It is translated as CASSLSAGRNTGELFF. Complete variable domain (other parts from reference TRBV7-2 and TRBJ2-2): GAGVSQSPSNKVTEKGKDVELRCDPISGHTALYWYRQSLGQGLEFLIYFQGNSAPDKSGLPSDRFSAERTGGSVSTLTIQRTQQEDSAVYLCASSLSAGRNTGELFFGEGSRLTVL.

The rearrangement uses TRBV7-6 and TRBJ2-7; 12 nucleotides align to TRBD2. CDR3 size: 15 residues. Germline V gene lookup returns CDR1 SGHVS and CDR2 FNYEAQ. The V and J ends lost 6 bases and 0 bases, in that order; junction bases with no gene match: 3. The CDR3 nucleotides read TGTGCCAGCAGTCTAGCGGGGGGGGACTCCTACGAGCAGTACTTC. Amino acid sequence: CASSLAGGDSYEQYF.

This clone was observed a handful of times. The CDR3 nucleotides read TGTGCCAGCAGTTCCCCCTCGACAGTCCGGAACACTGAAGCTTTCTTT. Encoded protein: CASSSPSTVRNTEAFF. The chain has TRBV27 and TRBJ1-1, with D perhaps TRBD1 (5 bases). This CDR3 has 16 residues. V lost 4 bases and J lost 1, with 16 bases in between. Germline V gives CDR1 MNHEY, CDR2 SMNVEV (reference sequence).

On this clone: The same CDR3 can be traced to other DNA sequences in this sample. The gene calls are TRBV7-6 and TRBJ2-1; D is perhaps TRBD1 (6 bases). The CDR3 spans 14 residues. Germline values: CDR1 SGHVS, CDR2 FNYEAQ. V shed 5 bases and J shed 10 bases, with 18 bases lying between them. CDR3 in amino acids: CASSPRTGQGEQFF. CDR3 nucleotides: TGTGCCAGCAGCCCTAGGACGGGTCAGGGGGAGCAGTTCTTC.

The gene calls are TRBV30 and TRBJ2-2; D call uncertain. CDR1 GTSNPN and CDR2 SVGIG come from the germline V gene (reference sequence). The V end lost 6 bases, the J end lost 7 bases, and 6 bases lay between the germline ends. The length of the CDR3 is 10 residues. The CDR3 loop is CACGDGELFF. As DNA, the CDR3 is TGTGCCTGTGGAGACGGGGAGCTGTTTTTT.

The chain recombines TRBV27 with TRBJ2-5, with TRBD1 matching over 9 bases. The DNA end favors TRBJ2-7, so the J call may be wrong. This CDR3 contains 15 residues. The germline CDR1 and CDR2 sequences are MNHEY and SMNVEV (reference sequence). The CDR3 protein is CASGFYGTGSYEQYF. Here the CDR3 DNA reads TGTGCCAGCGGGTTTTACGGGACAGGGAGCTACGAGCAGTACTTC.

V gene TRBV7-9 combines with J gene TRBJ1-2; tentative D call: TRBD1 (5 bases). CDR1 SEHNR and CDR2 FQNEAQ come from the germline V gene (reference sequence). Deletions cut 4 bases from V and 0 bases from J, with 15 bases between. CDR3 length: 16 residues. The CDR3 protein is CASSSPGGRANYGYTF. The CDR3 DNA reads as TGTGCCAGCAGCTCCCCTGGGGGGAGGGCTAACTATGGCTACACCTTC.

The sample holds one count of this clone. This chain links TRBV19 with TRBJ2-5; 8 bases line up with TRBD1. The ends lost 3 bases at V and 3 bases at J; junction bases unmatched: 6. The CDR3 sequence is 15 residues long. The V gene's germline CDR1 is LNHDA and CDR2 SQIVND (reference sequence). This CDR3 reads CASSIQGAEEETQYF. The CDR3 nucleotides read TGTGCCAGTAGTATCCAGGGGGCCGAGGAAGAGACCCAGTACTTC.

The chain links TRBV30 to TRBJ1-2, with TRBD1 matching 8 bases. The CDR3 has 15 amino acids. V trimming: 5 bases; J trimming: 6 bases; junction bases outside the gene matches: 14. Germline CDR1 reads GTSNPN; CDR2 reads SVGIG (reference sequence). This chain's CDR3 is CAWSITSRGQDGYTF. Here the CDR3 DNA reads TGTGCCTGGTCCATCACATCCAGGGGGCAGGATGGCTACACCTTC.